These 5 T cell receptor beta chains came from one sample sequenced in a study of blood T cell repertoires in COVID-19 (dated by TCRdb to 2018 to 2020). Library construction relied on the immunoSEQ multiplex PCR assay. TCRdb stores this immuneACCESS table with in-frame sequences only. Part of the clones is absent; in the studies checked, under half of the shortfall reflects unresolved V genes, and no reason is known for the rest. The sample table lists about 210,000 clones, about 88% of them with a count of one. About 1.8% of the sample rests with the top ten. Sequenced input: peripheral blood. The source is a man in his sixties or seventies with acute or convalescent COVID-19.

The chain couples TRBV29-1 to TRBJ1-1; D might be TRBD1 (5 bases). Germline CDR1 and CDR2: SQVTM and ANQGSEA. V lost 6 bases, J lost 0 bases, and 14 bases lay in between. The CDR3 totals 14 residues. The CDR3 sequence: CSVADSHMNTEAFF. The CDR3 coding sequence is TGCAGCGTCGCAGACAGTCATATGAACACTGAAGCTTTCTTT.

This chain connects TRBV30 to TRBJ2-1; 7 bases align to TRBD2. The CDR3 contains 14 residues. The junction had 6 bases not matched to a gene; V was cut back by 0 bases and J by 7 bases. Germline CDR1 and CDR2: GTSNPN and SVGIG (reference sequence). Here the CDR3 DNA reads TGTGCCTGGAGTGTCGGCGGGAGTCCTAATGAGCAGTTCTTC. This codes for CAWSVGGSPNEQFF.

The V and J genes are TRBV12-5 and TRBJ2-7, with 7 nucleotides matching TRBD2. CDR3 size: 15 residues. The germline gives CDR1 LGHNT, CDR2 FRNRAP. J lost 6 bases, V lost 2 bases, and 10 bases had no gene match. The CDR3 coding sequence is TGTGCTAGTGGTTTGAGGGCGGGAGCATTTGCCGAGCAGTACTTC. Amino acids: CASGLRAGAFAEQYF.

The chain employs TRBV7-3 and TRBJ1-5; the match to TRBD1 covers 10 bases. CDR1 SGHTA and CDR2 FQGTGA come from the germline V gene. The ends lost 4 bases at V and 4 bases at J; junction bases unmatched: 13. This CDR3 is 18 amino acids long. The CDR3 loop reads CASSYGPGQGSENQPQHF. In DNA, the CDR3 is TGTGCCAGCAGCTATGGTCCGGGACAGGGGTCTGAAAATCAGCCCCAGCATTTT.

In DNA, the CDR3 is TGTGCCAGCAGCCAGGGTTCTGGCACTGAAGCTTTCTTT. Translating it yields CASSQGSGTEAFF. This chain joins TRBV7-9 and TRBJ1-1; D is possibly TRBD1 (5 bases). Trimming shortened V by 5 bases and J by 4 bases, and 11 bases separated the two germline ends. Germline assignment: CDR1 SEHNR and CDR2 FQNEAQ (reference sequence). The CDR3 runs to 13 residues.